This T cell receptor beta chain came from a study of T cells in Graves' hyperthyroidism and ophthalmopathy. Background on the study: The initial diagnosis was the point when peripheral blood was collected, ahead of any treatment.

This CDR3 spans 19 amino acids. Germline lookup yields CDR1 MNHNS and CDR2 SASEGT. On this clonotype itself: The antigen is unknown. One end of the junction fails to match germline, which may point to a read error.

Study-wide results and limits: Researchers report that a 13 V-J model separated ophthalmopathy from stable hyperthyroidism.

Any patient presenting with uncontrolled infection, other autoimmune disease, pregnancy or lactation was left out. Fresh peripheral blood, more than 8 ml of it, supplied the PBMCs. Amplification of TCR beta CDR3 regions used RNA as the template. The TCR CDR3 was amplified in a first-round RT-PCR using the HTBI primer set. MiXCR, applied by TCRdb to the multiplex PCR reads, yields one record per CDR3 protein. The repertoire includes some 600,000 distinct CDR3 sequences, approximately 15% of them detected once, and 4.5% to 6% sits in the top ten. The chain recombines TRBV6-1 with TRBJ2-1; 7 bases match TRBD2. The sequence derives from a woman aged 30 to 39 with Graves' hyperthyroidism that later progressed to Graves' ophthalmopathy. Material: blood. The CDR3 loop is CASSEGLGTVLAVYDEQFF. Here the CDR3 DNA reads TGTGCCAGCAGTGAAGGGCTGGGTACGGTCCTAGCGGTCTACGATGAGCAGTTCTTC.